The 21 T cell receptor beta chains reported below all come from one sample, sequenced in a study of T-cell reconstitution after alpha-beta-depleted transplantation in children. The TCRbeta library incorporated unique molecular identifiers. TCRdb re-analysed the PCR reads in MiXCR, keeping a single row per CDR3 protein. This table has 330,000 or so distinct CDR3 sequences, 10% to 13% appearing once. Material: PBMCs from the stem cell graft donor, obtained from the stem cell graft. These receptors were obtained from a human donor who donated a stem cell graft to a child with acute lymphoblastic leukemia.

This clonotype was seen at least ten times. This chain's CDR3 is CASSLILGTSVYEQYF. CDR3 sequence (DNA): TGCGCCAGCAGCTTGATTCTCGGGACTAGCGTTTACGAGCAGTACTTC. The chain recombines TRBV5-1 with TRBJ2-7; TRBD2 aligns across 10 bases. J lost 4 bases, V lost 1 base, and 8 bases had no gene match. This CDR3 is 16 amino acids long. Germline V lookup: CDR1 SGHRS, CDR2 YFSETQ.

This clonotype showed up just a few times. The chain carries TRBV24-1 and TRBJ1-2, with D uncertain. V was shortened by 4 bases and J by 2 bases, with 4 bases between the two germline ends. Per germline, CDR1 KGHDR and CDR2 SFDVKD. This CDR3 is 12 amino acids long. The CDR3 DNA reads as TGTGCCACCAGTGACGCCAACTATGGCTACACCTTC. Protein sequence: CATSDANYGYTF.

This clonotype was observed once. The chain carries TRBV19 and TRBJ2-7; possibly TRBD1 or TRBD2 for D (5 bases each). Germline CDR1 LNHDA, CDR2 SQIVND (reference sequence). The CDR3 sequence is 14 residues long. The V end was cut by 3 bases, the J end by 0 bases, with 9 bases between. CDR3 bases: TGTGCCAGTAGTATCCAGGGAGACTCCTACGAGCAGTACTTC. Translating it yields CASSIQGDSYEQYF. Based on the CDR3 plus reference TRBV19 and TRBJ2-7, the full variable domain is DGGITQSPKYLFRKEGQNVTLSCEQNLNHDAMYWYRQDPGQGLRLIYYSQIVNDFQKGDIAEGYSVSREKKESFPLTVTSAQKNPTAFYLCASSIQGDSYEQYFGPGTRLTVT.

This clonotype was picked up a small number of times. The chain couples TRBV20-1 to TRBJ2-1; no clear D gene. The CDR3 is 12 amino acids. Trimming shortened V by 3 bases and J by 6 bases, and 9 bases separated the two germline ends. CDR1 DFQATT and CDR2 SNEGSKA come from the germline V gene (reference sequence). DNA of the CDR3: TGCAGTGCTAGTTGGATCGCCAATGAGCAGTTCTTC. This encodes CSASWIANEQFF.

This clonotype was seen more than once but under ten times. The gene calls are TRBV7-9 and TRBJ1-6; 7 nucleotides agree with TRBD1. V lost 4 bases, J lost 8 bases, and 5 bases stayed unmatched. This CDR3 is built from 14 residues. Germline V gene sequence: CDR1 SEHNR, CDR2 FQNEAQ (reference sequence). The CDR3 sequence: CASSWGQPDSPLHF. DNA for the CDR3: TGTGCCAGCAGCTGGGGACAGCCGGATTCACCCCTCCACTTT.

The genes are TRBV29-1 and TRBJ2-1; D tentatively fits TRBD1 or TRBD2 (5 bases each). The V and J ends lost 5 bases and 5 bases respectively, with 16 bases between them. CDR1 and CDR2 from the germline V gene are SQVTM and ANQGSEA. The CDR3 is 14 amino acids. The CDR3 nucleotides read TGCAGCGTTTCAGAGGGAAAGGGGAACAATGAGCAGTTCTTC. Its protein product is CSVSEGKGNNEQFF.

The chain carries TRBV12-3 or TRBV12-4 and TRBJ2-6, with D maybe TRBD2 (6 bases). V gave up 4 bases and J gave up 2 bases, with 9 bases separating them. The CDR3 totals 15 residues. The chain's CDR3 is CASSWDFPGANVLTF. The DNA of the CDR3 is TGTGCCAGCAGTTGGGACTTCCCTGGGGCCAACGTCCTGACTTTC.

This chain links TRBV21-1 with TRBJ2-1; TRBD1 is the table's D call, not checked against the DNA. TRBV21-1 is a recognized pseudogene. This CDR3 has 16 residues. For the CDR3, the DNA is TGTGCCAGCACCAACTTGGGACAGGGCGCCGTTAATGAGCAGTTCTTC. Its protein is CASTNLGQGAVNEQFF.

The table lists this clonotype with many counts. The chain carries TRBV6-1 and TRBJ1-6, with TRBD1 as a possible D gene (6 bases). V was cut by 8 bases and J by 9 bases, with 14 bases left in between. Germline V gene lookup returns CDR1 MNHNS and CDR2 SASEGT. The CDR3 has 13 residues. CDR3 sequence (DNA): TGTGCCAGCTGGGGGAGGGGGAGTTCACCCCTCCACTTT. Protein: CASWGRGSSPLHF.

This sequence joins TRBV5-1 and TRBJ2-1, with a tentative D call TRBD1 (6 bases). Looked up from germline, CDR1 is SGHRS and CDR2 is YFSETQ. Trimming removed 1 base from V and 0 bases from J, with 8 bases in between. This CDR3 has 15 residues. The CDR3 loop reads CASSLTQGSYNEQFF. The DNA for the CDR3 is TGCGCCAGCAGCTTGACACAGGGCTCCTACAATGAGCAGTTCTTC.

The rearrangement links TRBV13 to TRBJ2-2; D ambiguous. The CDR3 loop spans 16 amino acids. Germline lookup yields CDR1 PRHDT and CDR2 FYEKMQ (reference sequence). V was shortened by 5 bases and J by 6 bases, with 19 bases between the two germline ends. This CDR3 is CASSPREAYLSGELFF. CDR3 nucleotide sequence: TGTGCCAGCAGCCCTAGGGAAGCCTATCTCTCCGGGGAGCTGTTTTTT.

At least ten counts were recorded for this clonotype. This chain uses TRBV7-9 with TRBJ2-5; D is unclear. The CDR3 spans 16 residues. Trimming left V 1 base short and J 1 base short, with 13 bases between. Germline assignment: CDR1 SEHNR and CDR2 FQNEAQ (reference sequence). The chain's CDR3 is CASSLEVRPGQETQYF. The DNA for the CDR3 is TGTGCCAGCAGCTTAGAAGTTCGGCCAGGCCAAGAGACCCAGTACTTC. Full variable domain (rest looked up from reference TRBV7-9 and TRBJ2-5): DTGVSQNPRHKITKRGQNVTFRCDPISEHNRLYWYRQTLGQGPEFLTYFQNEAQLEKSRLLSDRFSAERPKGSFSTLEIQRTEQGDSAMYLCASSLEVRPGQETQYFGPGTRLLVL.

The chain joins TRBV28 to TRBJ1-1; 7 bases are shared with TRBD1. The germline V gene has CDR1 MDHEN and CDR2 SYDVKM. V lost 6 bases and J lost 3; bases outside the gene matches: 10. This CDR3 has 15 amino acids. CDR3 in DNA: TGTGCCAGCAGCCTAGACAGGGACATTGACACTGAAGCTTTCTTT. Protein: CASSLDRDIDTEAFF. The full variable domain, with the rest looked up from reference TRBV28 and TRBJ1-1, is DVKVTQSSRYLVKRTGEKVFLECVQDMDHENMFWYRQDPGLGLRLIYFSYDVKMKEKGDIPEGYSVSREKKERFSLILESASTNQTSMYLCASSLDRDIDTEAFFGQGTRLTVV.

This clonotype was counted between two and nine times. V and J are TRBV16 and TRBJ2-1, with TRBD2 identical over 7 bases. The ends lost 0 bases at V and 1 base at J; junction bases unmatched: 21. This CDR3 has 22 amino acids. Germline assignment: CDR1 KGHSY and CDR2 FQNENV. CDR3: CASSQSARTRDDSQVSYNEQFF. As DNA, the CDR3 is TGTGCCAGCAGCCAATCAGCTCGGACTAGAGATGATTCGCAAGTTTCCTACAATGAGCAGTTCTTC.

The chain links TRBV6-2 or TRBV6-3 to TRBJ2-3; D is perhaps TRBD2 (5 bases). CDR3 size: 16 residues. The V and J ends lost 8 bases and 0 bases respectively, with 18 bases between them. Germline V gene data show CDR1 as MNHEY and CDR2 as SVGEGT. As DNA, the CDR3 is TGTGCCAGCTACTACGACCCAACTAGGAGCACAGATACGCAGTATTTT. It encodes CASYYDPTRSTDTQYF.

V is TRBV27 and J is TRBJ2-7; D is unclear. The length of the CDR3 is 15 residues. Germline-derived CDR1 and CDR2 are MNHEY and SMNVEV (reference sequence). Trimming took off 4 bases at V and 5 bases at J, with 18 bases between the two ends. The CDR3 sequence: CASSYSASLFHEQYF. The CDR3 DNA reads TGTGCCAGCAGTTATTCGGCTAGTCTTTTCCACGAGCAGTACTTC.

This clonotype was recorded a few times. The rearrangement uses TRBV12-3 or TRBV12-4 and TRBJ2-1, with 9 bases lining up with TRBD2. The CDR3 is 15 amino acids. V was clipped by 7 bases and J by 0 bases; unmatched bases: 4. The CDR3 loop reads CASTAGGYSYNEQFF. CDR3 nucleotide sequence: TGTGCCAGCACTGCGGGAGGGTACTCCTACAATGAGCAGTTCTTC.

This clonotype was seen at least ten times. The chain links TRBV20-1 to TRBJ2-3, with D possibly TRBD2 on 7 matching bases. CDR3 length equals 16 residues. Trimming shortened V by 6 bases and J by 0 bases, and 19 bases separated the two germline ends. The germline gives CDR1 DFQATT, CDR2 SNEGSKA (reference sequence). CDR3: CSAQGGEQISTDTQYF. CDR3 coding DNA: TGCAGTGCCCAAGGGGGGGAACAGATAAGCACAGATACGCAGTATTTT.

This clonotype was seen ten or more times. The V and J genes are TRBV4-1 and TRBJ2-2; D gene uncertain. CDR1 MGHRA and CDR2 YSYEKL come from the germline V gene. Trimming cost V 1 base and J 1 base, with 7 bases left between them. The CDR3 extends over 15 amino acids. CDR3: CASSQGWKNTGELFF. The CDR3 region has the DNA TGCGCCAGCAGCCAAGGGTGGAAGAACACCGGGGAGCTGTTTTTT.

This clonotype was detected a few times. The chain combines TRBV7-2 with TRBJ2-7; 9 bases fit TRBD1. The CDR3 runs to 16 residues. J lost 0 bases, V lost 5 bases, and 8 bases had no gene match. The V gene's germline CDR1 is SGHTA and CDR2 FQGNSA. The CDR3 protein is CASSPDRGGFSYEQYF. CDR3 DNA sequence: TGTGCCAGCAGCCCCGACAGGGGGGGATTCTCCTACGAGCAGTACTTC.

This chain connects TRBV30 to TRBJ2-3; 8 bases match TRBD2. CDR1 GTSNPN and CDR2 SVGIG come from the germline V gene (reference sequence). The J segment lost 0 bases and the V segment lost 2 bases, leaving 7 bases of the junction unmatched. The CDR3 is 16 residues long. The CDR3 nucleotides are TGTGCCTGGAGTAATGAGCGGGAGCCCAGCACAGATACGCAGTATTTT. It encodes CAWSNEREPSTDTQYF. The full variable domain, completed using reference TRBV30 and TRBJ2-3, is SQTIHQWPATLVQPVGSPLSLECTVEGTSNPNLYWYRQAAGRGLQLLFYSVGIGQISSEVPQNLSASRPQDRQFILSSKKLLLSDSGFYLCAWSNEREPSTDTQYFGPGTRLTVL.